This T cell receptor (beta chain) comes out of a study of blood T cell repertoires in COVID-19. Looking at the study overall: From T cells, B-cell-depleted T cells, or PBMCs came the material, which was cDNA or gDNA.

In the original analysis: Counts of nucleated cells, estimated from reference gene primer amplification, were obtained. Sequenced by immunoSEQ multiplex PCR; TCRdb stores in-frame clones only, minus some. V, J and clone size were drawn from that table, and D and trimming were deduced from the DNA. The sample holds roughly 250,000 clones, roughly 90% seen once. The CDR3 is made up of 16 amino acids. V was shortened by 0 bases and J by 1 base, with 13 bases between the two germline ends. Germline V gene lookup returns CDR1 LGHDT and CDR2 YNNKEL (reference sequence). This rearrangement joins TRBV3-1 (or the pseudogene TRBV3-2) to TRBJ2-7, with D perhaps matching TRBD2 (6 bases). The sequencing input was peripheral blood. This TCR was sampled from a woman in her thirties with acute or convalescent COVID-19. CDR3 bases: TGTGCCAGCAGCCAAGATCGGCCTAGCGAATCCTACGAGCAGTACTTC. Translated: CASSQDRPSESYEQYF.